This T cell receptor (beta chain) was obtained from a study of T cells in Graves' hyperthyroidism and ophthalmopathy (dated by TCRdb to between 2018 and 2021). Looking at the study overall: Peripheral blood samples were taken at the time of initial diagnosis, prior to any treatment. TCR Vbeta CDR3 sequencing of approximately 140 peripheral blood samples (roughly 41 ophthalmopathy, 75 or so hyperthyroidism and approximately 17 progressor patients) is reported in the paper. After blood sampling, hyperthyroidism patients were treated with methimazole at a starting dose of 30 mg daily, and ophthalmopathy patients were treated with high-dose intravenous methylprednisolone. To identify TCR V-J signatures that set the groups apart, the researchers used a discovery cohort of approximately 98 patients, made up of roughly 40 with Graves' ophthalmopathy and some 55 with stable Graves' hyperthyroidism. Prospective prediction of ophthalmopathy was tested in an independent validation cohort consisting of fewer than 20 hyperthyroidism patients and approximately 16 patients who later progressed to ophthalmopathy. In six Graves' hyperthyroidism patients, the study also compared T-cell repertoires from thyroid tissue with T-cell repertoires from blood. For training and testing, the roughly 100 patients in the discovery cohort were randomly divided in a 7:3 ratio.

Overall results and qualifications from the work: In validation, the model predicted progression to ophthalmopathy with over 65% sensitivity and approximately 78% specificity, a median of 6.5 months before onset. No statistical method was used to set the sample size in advance, and investigators knew the group allocation. A 13 V-J signature model separated ophthalmopathy from stable hyperthyroidism, with about 90% sensitivity and around 84% specificity in cross-validation and 80%/75% in testing. Most expanded thyroid clonotypes (frequency above 0.001) were also detected in blood, suggesting blood repertoires may reflect thyroid immune responses.

Stable Graves' hyperthyroidism was defined as the absence of progression to ophthalmopathy over 18 months of follow-up. Hyperthyroidism patients were newly diagnosed, had a disease duration of under 2 months, and were aged 18 to 65 years. The study excluded patients with uncontrolled infections, other autoimmune diseases, pregnancy or lactation. Diagnoses were established on the basis of clinical symptoms, serum thyroxine and TRAb, thyroid ultrasound, and orbital computed tomography. PBMCs were isolated from around 10 ml of fresh peripheral blood by Ficoll-Paque density gradient centrifugation. Total RNA was extracted with Trizol reagent, and quality was checked on an Agilent 2100 Bioanalyzer. CDR1 and CDR2 were assigned from the germline V gene (reference sequence) as SGHNT and YYREEE. The CDR3 runs 15 residues from the cysteine to the phenylalanine. Solely the CDR3 DNA is kept, with 45 bases framed from the first base. Unmatched junction bases come to 8, with V trimmed by 6 bases and J by 1 base.

In regard to this clonotype: What this receptor recognizes is not known. Within one base of it there is no much larger clone, and no base qualities were kept.

The TCR beta CDR3 regions were amplified from RNA transcripts. The first round of RT-PCR for the TCR CDR3 was performed with the HTBI primer set and the Qiagen OneStep RT-PCR kit. A second multiplex PCR round built the libraries, followed by size selection and purification. The libraries were sequenced on an Illumina HiSeq2000 using paired-end 100 bp reads. The paper's data handling went like this. SOAPnuke was used to process the raw data, removing reads that contained adapters or uncalled bases, had a mean Phred below 15, or lacked an exact match to the constant primer or identifier. COPE v1.2.5 was used to merge the high-quality paired reads, and each unique nucleotide sequence was defined as a clonotype. Clonotypes were aligned to IMGT TRBV, TRBD and TRBJ reference segments using MiTCR v1.1. The analysis included only V-J combinations with a frequency above 0.0001, which together covered around 99% of the repertoires. A TCS score was defined as the ratio of F50 (clonal expansion) to E x V (chaos), with BLOSUM62-based TCRdist applied between CDR3 peptides within each V-J. Welch's t-statistics and random forest reduced fewer than 600 V-J features to roughly 13, which were used in a naive Bayes classifier (R e1071). TCRdb reran the public reads through fastp at Q25 and MiXCR, keeping productive beta chains. All rows with the same CDR3 protein become a single entry with the most common DNA and genes. The V and J calls and clone size come from TCRdb's table, not from the authors' own analysis. A total of fewer than 900,000 distinct CDR3 sequences appear in this sample, about 15% of them only once. The ten largest clones capture around 8% of the sample.

The material sequenced was blood. This chain is built from TRBV5-4 and TRBJ2-3; 7 middle bases align to TRBD2. The sequence derives from a man aged 18 to 29 with Graves' hyperthyroidism. The CDR3 protein is CASKTGGLGTDTQYF. The sequenced DNA: TGTGCCAGCAAAACGGGAGGATTAGGCACAGATACGCAGTATTTT.